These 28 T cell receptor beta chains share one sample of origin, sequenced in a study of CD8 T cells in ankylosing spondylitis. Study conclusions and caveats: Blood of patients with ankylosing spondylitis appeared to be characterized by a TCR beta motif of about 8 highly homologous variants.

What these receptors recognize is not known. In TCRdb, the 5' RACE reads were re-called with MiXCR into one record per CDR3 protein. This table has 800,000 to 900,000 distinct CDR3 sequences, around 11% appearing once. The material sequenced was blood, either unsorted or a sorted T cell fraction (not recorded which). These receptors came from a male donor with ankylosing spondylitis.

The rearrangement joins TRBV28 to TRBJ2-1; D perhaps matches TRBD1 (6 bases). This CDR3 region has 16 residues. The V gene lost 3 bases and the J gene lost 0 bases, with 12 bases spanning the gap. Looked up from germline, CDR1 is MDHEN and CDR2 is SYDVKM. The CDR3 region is CASSFLSRGSYNEQFF. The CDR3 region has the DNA TGTGCCAGCAGTTTTTTGTCCAGGGGCTCCTACAATGAGCAGTTCTTC. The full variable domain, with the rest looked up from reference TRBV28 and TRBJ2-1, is DVKVTQSSRYLVKRTGEKVFLECVQDMDHENMFWYRQDPGLGLRLIYFSYDVKMKEKGDIPEGYSVSREKKERFSLILESASTNQTSMYLCASSFLSRGSYNEQFFGPGTRLTVL.

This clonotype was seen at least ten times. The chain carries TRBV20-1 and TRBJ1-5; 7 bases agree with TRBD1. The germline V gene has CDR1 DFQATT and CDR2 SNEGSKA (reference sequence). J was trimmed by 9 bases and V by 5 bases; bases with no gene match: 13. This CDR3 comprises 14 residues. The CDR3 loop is CSAGGTAQSRPQHF. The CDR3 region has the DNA TGCAGTGCTGGGGGGACAGCTCAATCCAGGCCCCAGCATTTT.

The CDR3 loop reads CASSFDSIGVNTEAFF. In DNA, the CDR3 is TGCGCCAGCAGCTTCGACAGCATAGGGGTGAACACTGAAGCTTTCTTT. This chain links TRBV5-1 with TRBJ1-1; the D gene is possibly TRBD1 (5 bases). V was trimmed by 2 bases and J by 0 bases, leaving 14 bases between them. CDR3 length equals 16 residues. CDR1 and CDR2 from the germline V gene are SGHRS and YFSETQ.

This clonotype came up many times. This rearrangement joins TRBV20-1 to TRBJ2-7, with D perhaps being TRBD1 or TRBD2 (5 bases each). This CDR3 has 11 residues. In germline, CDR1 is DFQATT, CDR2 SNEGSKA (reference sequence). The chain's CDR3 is CSRGSTYEQYF. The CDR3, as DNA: TGCAGCCGGGGCAGTACCTACGAGCAGTACTTC.

The chain's CDR3 is CSAMLVYNEQFF. In DNA, the CDR3 is TGCAGTGCTATGTTAGTCTACAATGAGCAGTTCTTC. The chain has TRBV20-1 and TRBJ2-1; D unresolved. CDR1 is DFQATT, CDR2 SNEGSKA, per germline (reference sequence). Trimming removed 4 bases at V and 3 bases at J, with 7 bases between. The CDR3 sequence is 12 residues long.

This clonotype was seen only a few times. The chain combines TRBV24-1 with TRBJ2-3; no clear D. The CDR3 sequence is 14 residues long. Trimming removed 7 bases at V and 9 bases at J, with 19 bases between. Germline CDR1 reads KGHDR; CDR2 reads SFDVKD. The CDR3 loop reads CATSPPRDHGTQYF. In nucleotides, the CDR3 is TGTGCCACCAGCCCTCCACGCGACCACGGGACGCAGTATTTT.

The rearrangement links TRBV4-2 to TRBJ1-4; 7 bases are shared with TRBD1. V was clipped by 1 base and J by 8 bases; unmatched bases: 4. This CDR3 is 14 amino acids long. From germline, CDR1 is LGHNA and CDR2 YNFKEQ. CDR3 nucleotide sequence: TGTGCCAGCAGCCAAGGACAGGGAGAAGAAAAACTGTTTTTT. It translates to CASSQGQGEEKLFF.

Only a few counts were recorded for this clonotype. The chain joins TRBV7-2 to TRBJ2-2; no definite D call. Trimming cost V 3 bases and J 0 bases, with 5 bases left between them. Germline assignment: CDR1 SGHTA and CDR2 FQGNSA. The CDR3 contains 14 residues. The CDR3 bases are TGTGCCAGCAGCTTCCAGTCGAACACCGGGGAGCTGTTTTTT. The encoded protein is CASSFQSNTGELFF.

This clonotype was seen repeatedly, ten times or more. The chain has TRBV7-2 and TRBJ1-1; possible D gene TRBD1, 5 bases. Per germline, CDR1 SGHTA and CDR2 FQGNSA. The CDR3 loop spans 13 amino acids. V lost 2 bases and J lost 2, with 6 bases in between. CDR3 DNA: TGTGCCAGCAGCTTATGGGGCAACACTGAAGCTTTCTTT. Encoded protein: CASSLWGNTEAFF.

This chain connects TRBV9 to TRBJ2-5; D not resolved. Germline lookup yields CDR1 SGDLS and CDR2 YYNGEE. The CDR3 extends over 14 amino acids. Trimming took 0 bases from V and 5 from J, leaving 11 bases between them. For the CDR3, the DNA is TGTGCCAGCAGCGTAGATCTCCTAACGGAGACCCAGTACTTC. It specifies CASSVDLLTETQYF.

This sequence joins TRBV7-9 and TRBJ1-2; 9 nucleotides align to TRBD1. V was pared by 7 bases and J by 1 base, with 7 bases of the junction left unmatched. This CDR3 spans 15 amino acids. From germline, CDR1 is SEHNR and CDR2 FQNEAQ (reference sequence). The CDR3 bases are TGTGCCAGCACAACCCCGACAGGGGGTAACTATGGCTACACCTTC. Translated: CASTTPTGGNYGYTF.

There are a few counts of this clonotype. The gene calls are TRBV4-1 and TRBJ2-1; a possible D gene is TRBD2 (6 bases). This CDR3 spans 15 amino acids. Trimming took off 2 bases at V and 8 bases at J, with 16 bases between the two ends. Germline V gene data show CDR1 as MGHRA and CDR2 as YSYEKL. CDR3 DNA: TGCGCCAGCAGCCAATTAGCGGAGCAAGGATATGAGCAGTTCTTC. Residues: CASSQLAEQGYEQFF.

CDR3 in amino acids: CASSLAWTGEKLFF. CDR3 bases: TGTGCCAGCAGCTTAGCATGGACAGGGGAAAAACTGTTTTTT. The gene calls are TRBV7-8 and TRBJ1-4, with 8 bases identical to TRBD1. With 0 bases clipped from V and 8 bases from J, the junction kept 2 bases outside the gene matches. The CDR3 spans 14 residues. Looked up from germline, CDR1 is SGHVS and CDR2 is FQNEAQ.

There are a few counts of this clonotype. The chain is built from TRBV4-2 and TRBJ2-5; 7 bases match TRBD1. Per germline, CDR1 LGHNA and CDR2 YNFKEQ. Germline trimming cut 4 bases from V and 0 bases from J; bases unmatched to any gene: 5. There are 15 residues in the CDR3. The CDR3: CASSLGTAYQETQYF. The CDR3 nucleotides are TGTGCCAGCAGCCTCGGGACAGCTTACCAAGAGACCCAGTACTTC.

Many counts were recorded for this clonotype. The CDR3 is CAISSRGATETQYF. CDR3 DNA: TGTGCCATCAGTTCGCGGGGGGCGACGGAGACCCAGTACTTC. This chain joins TRBV10-3 and TRBJ2-5; 8 bases map to TRBD2. The CDR3 totals 14 residues. J was trimmed by 5 bases and V by 5 bases; bases with no gene match: 7. Germline V gives CDR1 ENHRY, CDR2 SYGVKD.

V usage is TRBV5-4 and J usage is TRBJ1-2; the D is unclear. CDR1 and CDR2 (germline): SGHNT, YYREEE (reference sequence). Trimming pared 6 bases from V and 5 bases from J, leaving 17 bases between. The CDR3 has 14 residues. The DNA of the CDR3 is TGTGCCAGCACCATCAGGCAGGAGGTATATGGCTACACCTTC. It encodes CASTIRQEVYGYTF.

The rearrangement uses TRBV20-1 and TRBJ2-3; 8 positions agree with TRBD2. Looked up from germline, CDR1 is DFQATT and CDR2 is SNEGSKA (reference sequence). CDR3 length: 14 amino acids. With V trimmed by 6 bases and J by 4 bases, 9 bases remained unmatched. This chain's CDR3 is CSALKVGRADTQYF. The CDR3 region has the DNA TGCAGTGCCCTAAAGGTCGGGAGGGCAGATACGCAGTATTTT.

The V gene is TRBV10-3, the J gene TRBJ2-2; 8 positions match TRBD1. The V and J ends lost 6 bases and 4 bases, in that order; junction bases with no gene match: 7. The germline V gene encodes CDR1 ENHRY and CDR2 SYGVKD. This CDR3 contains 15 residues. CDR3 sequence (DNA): TGTGCCATCAGGGGAGACAGGGGCGGCACCGGGGAGCTGTTTTTT. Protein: CAIRGDRGGTGELFF.

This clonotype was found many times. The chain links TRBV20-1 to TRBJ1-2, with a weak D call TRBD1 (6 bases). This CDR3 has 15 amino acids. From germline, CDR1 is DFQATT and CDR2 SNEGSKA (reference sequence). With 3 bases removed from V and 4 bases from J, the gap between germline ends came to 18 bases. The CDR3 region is CSASMGGGIGYGYTF. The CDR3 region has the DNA TGCAGTGCTAGTATGGGAGGGGGGATCGGCTATGGCTACACCTTC.

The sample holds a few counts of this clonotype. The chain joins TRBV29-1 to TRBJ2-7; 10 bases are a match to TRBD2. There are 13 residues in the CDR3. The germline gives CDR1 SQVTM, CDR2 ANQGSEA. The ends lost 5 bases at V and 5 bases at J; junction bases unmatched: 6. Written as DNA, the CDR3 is TGCAGCGTTAGAGCGGGAGGGCCCCACGAGCAGTACTTC. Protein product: CSVRAGGPHEQYF.

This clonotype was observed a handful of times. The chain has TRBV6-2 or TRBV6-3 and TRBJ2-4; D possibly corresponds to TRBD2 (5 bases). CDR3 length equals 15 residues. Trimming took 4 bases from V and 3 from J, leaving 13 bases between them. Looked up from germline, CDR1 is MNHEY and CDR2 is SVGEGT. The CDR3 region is CASSSPRDGKNIQYF. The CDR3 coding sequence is TGTGCCAGCAGTTCCCCGAGGGATGGCAAAAACATTCAGTACTTC.

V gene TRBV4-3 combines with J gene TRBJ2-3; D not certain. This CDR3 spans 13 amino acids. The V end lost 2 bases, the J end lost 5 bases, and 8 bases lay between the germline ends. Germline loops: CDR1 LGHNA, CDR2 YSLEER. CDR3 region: CASSQTEEDTQYF. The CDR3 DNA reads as TGCGCCAGCAGCCAAACAGAGGAAGATACGCAGTATTTT.

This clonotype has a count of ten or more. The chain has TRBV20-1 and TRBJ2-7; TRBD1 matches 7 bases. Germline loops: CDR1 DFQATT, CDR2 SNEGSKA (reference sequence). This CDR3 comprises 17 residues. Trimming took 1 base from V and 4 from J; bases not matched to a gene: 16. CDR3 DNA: TGCAGTGCTAGAGGTATCGGTCCAACAGGGGTTTGGTACGAGCAGTACTTC. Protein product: CSARGIGPTGVWYEQYF.

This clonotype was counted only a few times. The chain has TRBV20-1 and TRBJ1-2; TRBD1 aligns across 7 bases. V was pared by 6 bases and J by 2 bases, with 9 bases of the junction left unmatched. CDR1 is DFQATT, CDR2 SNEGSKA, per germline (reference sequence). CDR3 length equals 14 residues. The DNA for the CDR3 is TGCAGTGCCCCAGCGGCAGGGGGAAACTATGGCTACACCTTC. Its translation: CSAPAAGGNYGYTF.

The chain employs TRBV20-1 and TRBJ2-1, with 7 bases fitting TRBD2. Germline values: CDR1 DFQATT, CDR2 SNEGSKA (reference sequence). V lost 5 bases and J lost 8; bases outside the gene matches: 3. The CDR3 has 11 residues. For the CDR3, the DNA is TGCAGTGCTTGGGGAGGGGATGAGCAGTTCTTC. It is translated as CSAWGGDEQFF.

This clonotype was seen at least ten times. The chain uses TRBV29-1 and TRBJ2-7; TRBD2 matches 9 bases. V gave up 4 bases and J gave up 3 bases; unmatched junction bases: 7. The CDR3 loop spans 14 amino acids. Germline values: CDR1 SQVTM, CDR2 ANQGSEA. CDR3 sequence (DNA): TGCAGCGTTGCCCGGACTAGCGAGATCTACGAGCAGTACTTC. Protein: CSVARTSEIYEQYF.

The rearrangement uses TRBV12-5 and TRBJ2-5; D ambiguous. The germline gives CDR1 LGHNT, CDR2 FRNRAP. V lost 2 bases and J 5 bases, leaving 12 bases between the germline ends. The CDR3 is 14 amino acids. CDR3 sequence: CASGLWLPEETQYF. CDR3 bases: TGTGCTAGTGGTTTGTGGCTCCCGGAGGAGACCCAGTACTTC.

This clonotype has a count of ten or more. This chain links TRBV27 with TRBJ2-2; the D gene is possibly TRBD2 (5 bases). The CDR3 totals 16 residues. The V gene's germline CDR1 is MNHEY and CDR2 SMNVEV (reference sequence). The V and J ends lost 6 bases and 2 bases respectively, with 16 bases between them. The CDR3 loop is CASSPGVSPNTGELFF. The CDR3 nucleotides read TGTGCCAGCAGCCCCGGGGTTTCCCCTAACACCGGGGAGCTGTTTTTT.